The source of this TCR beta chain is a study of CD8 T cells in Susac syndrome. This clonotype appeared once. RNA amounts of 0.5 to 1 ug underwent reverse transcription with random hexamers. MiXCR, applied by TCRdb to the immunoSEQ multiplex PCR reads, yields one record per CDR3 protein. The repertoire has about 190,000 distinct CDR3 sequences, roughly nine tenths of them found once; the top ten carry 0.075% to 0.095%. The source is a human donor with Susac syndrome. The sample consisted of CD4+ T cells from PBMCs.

The CDR3 reads CASSARDGPYEQYF. The CDR3 nucleotides are TGTGCCAGCAGTGCCCGGGACGGCCCCTACGAGCAGTACTTC. The chain employs TRBV6-1 and TRBJ2-7; D may be TRBD1 or TRBD2 (5 bases each). Germline V gene data show CDR1 as MNHNS and CDR2 as SASEGT. The CDR3 sequence is 14 residues long. The V and J ends lost 4 bases and 2 bases respectively, with 12 bases between them.